The source of this T cell receptor (beta chain) is a study of blood T cells in healthy people across ages. In its sample, this clonotype was seen a few times. V gave up 6 bases and J gave up 3 bases, with 11 bases separating them. The CDR3 has 13 amino acids. CDR1 ENHRY and CDR2 SYGVKD come from the germline V gene. Alongside a J-beta primer mix, a sample-barcoded 5' primer served in a second PCR lasting about 7 to 11 cycles. Every cDNA was tagged by a template-switch adaptor with 12 random nucleotides. TCRdb re-called the 5' RACE reads through MiXCR, storing one row per CDR3 protein. The sample holds 1.2 million to 1.5 million distinct CDR3 sequences, 45% to 70% seen once.

Sequenced material: blood. The TCR was taken from a man aged 18-30 years in good health. This chain links TRBV10-3 with TRBJ2-5; possibly TRBD2 for D (5 bases). CDR3 amino acids: CAIRGGGEETQYF. The CDR3 nucleotides are TGTGCCATCAGAGGAGGCGGTGAAGAGACCCAGTACTTC.